Detailed here is one T cell receptor beta chain. What antigen it recognizes has not been identified. Per-nucleotide qualities are absent, and no much larger clonotype sits a single base away. This specimen belongs to a study of shared clonotypes between healthy human individuals (dated by TCRdb to 2020 to 2021). Turning to the overall study: The cohort included a few men and a couple of women between 18 and 49 years of age. To increase sequencing depth and limit assay-specific biases, different laboratories used diverse techniques to prepare libraries and sequence TCR repertoires. To estimate repertoire size and how much clonotypes are shared between individuals, the study performed deep sequencing of blood TCR repertoires from 4 to 6 healthy adults. Each donor's leukapheresis produced roughly between roughly 0.85 and 9.5 billion PBMCs. Per donor, three plates each were used for CD4 naive and CD4 memory, two for CD8 naive, and one for CD8 memory.

Study-wide conclusions, independent of this receptor: Even with the large sequencing depth, rarefaction of the sorted-subset datasets indicated that sequencing was incomplete. When a few donors were compared, the shared fraction of clonotypes was about 5% for naive CD4, around 4% for naive CD8, more than 2% for memory CD4, and roughly 0.4% for memory CD8. Naive subsets generally had larger estimated clonotype richness than memory subsets. Based on pairwise subsampling, the degree of clonotype sharing among donors was expected to be affected by sequencing depth. The small number of donors limited the genetic and exposure-history diversity represented. Sampling was restricted to blood, and TCR repertoires in tissues likely differ from the TCR repertoires found in blood. Clonotypes shared by all four sorted-subset donors showed higher generation probabilities than non-shared clonotypes.

Using the deep immunoSEQ assay, multiplex PCR amplified TCR CDR3 regions from genomic DNA. For each cell subset, the extracted genomic DNA was distributed evenly across all wells of several immunoSEQ 96-well plates, and each plate served as one replicate. Each replicate PCR for sorted subsets received roughly 0.2 ug genomic DNA, equal to some 32,000 T cell genomes. Purified libraries were quantified with a Qubit 3.0 fluorometer, sized on a Bioanalyzer 2100, and re-quantified with the KAPA Library Quantification kit. A separate single-read 150-cycle Illumina NextSeq 550 flow cell was used to sequence each immunoSEQ 96-well plate. The paper's processing steps were these. Because the immunoSEQ output included only junctional sequences and no quality scores, the filtering could not be the same as the filtering used for full-length reads. To assign V/J genes and CDR3, sequences were annotated using PyIR, a Python wrapper for IgBLAST v1.9, with IMGT germline references. Reads were removed for weak V/J assignments (E-value above 1e-6), missing CDR3, stop codons, out-of-frame junctions, or ambiguous translated residues. V3J clonotypes were defined as sequences sharing the same inferred V gene, J gene, and CDR3 amino acid sequence. The percentage overlap between two repertoires was calculated by dividing the number of shared unique clonotypes by the size of the smaller repertoire. Three approaches were used to assess repertoire richness: RTK rarefaction, the Chao1 estimator, and Recon v2.1 estimates of unobserved clonotypes. Generation probabilities for all TCRbeta clonotypes obtained by the gDNA method from a handful of donors were computed using OLGA. TCRdb re-hosts the immuneACCESS table, in-frame sequences only. Its copies lack some clones; in the studies checked, an unresolved V gene accounts for under half of them, and the cause for the rest is not known. V, J and clone size are taken as reported in that table, and D and trimming were inferred from the DNA itself. A total of under 1,100,000 clones appear in this sample, 65% to 80% of them only once. The ten most abundant clones make up 1.4% to 1.5% of the sample.

Clipping removes 8 bases from V and 7 bases from J, with 21 as the unmatched junction base count. CDR1 and CDR2 are read off the germline V gene as SNHLY and FYNNEI. From cysteine to phenylalanine, the CDR3 is 19 amino acids long. Only the CDR3 region is kept as DNA, spanning 57 bases read in frame from base 1. Healthy HIV-negative adults with no recently reported acute infections or vaccinations were included as donors. All donors were Caucasian adults living in Nashville, Tennessee, USA. CD4+ T cells were enriched by magnetic negative selection; naive cells were then positively selected on CD45RA, and the negative fraction formed the memory subset. After blood collection by leukapheresis, PBMCs were isolated using Ficoll-Histopaque density gradient centrifugation and then cryopreserved in the vapor phase of liquid nitrogen. Purity and quantity of every magnetically sorted T cell population were checked by analytical flow cytometry. Genomic DNA was isolated from each sorted fraction and quantified by UV absorbance on a Nanodrop 2000c.

This TCR was sampled from a man between 18 and 35 years old in good health. The chain couples TRBV2 to TRBJ2-1; 12 central nucleotides agree with TRBD2. The specimen was memory CD4+ T cells sorted from blood. The label giving this sample's cell subset or site can be read as: CD45RA-negative fraction. The CDR3: CASPRRASGGAYLTNEQFF. The DNA sequence follows: TGTGCCAGCCCTCGGAGGGCTAGCGGGGGGGCTTACCTGACTAATGAGCAGTTCTTC.